These T cell receptor beta chains were read from a single sample in a study of cytomegalovirus exposure and HLA in healthy donors. The assay was immunoSEQ multiplex PCR, and TCRdb's table has in-frame clones only and misses some. The sample lists 150,000 to 200,000 clones, around 87% occurring once. Sample: PBMCs. These receptors all come from a woman younger than 30 in good health and CMV-seronegative. Each CDR3 is given with its conserved first and last residue. D genes are given only for firm matches. Size is stated for part of the rows, as once, few or many counts, or as a class when the clone is expanded.

abundance: -; d_gene: TRBD1; v_gene: TRBV28; j_gene: TRBJ1-5; CDR3aa: CASSSPGTGGKQPQHF; CDR3nt: TGTGCCAGCAGCTCACCCGGGACAGGGGGCAAACAGCCCCAGCATTTT
abundance: -; d_gene: TRBD2; v_gene: TRBV4-1; j_gene: TRBJ2-5; CDR3aa: CASSQEWTSGGYSQETQYF; CDR3nt: TGCGCCAGCAGCCAAGAATGGACTAGCGGGGGGTACTCACAAGAGACCCAGTACTTC
abundance: few; d_gene: -; v_gene: TRBV5-1; j_gene: TRBJ1-3; CDR3aa: CASSPPSEGNTIYF; CDR3nt: TGCGCCAGCAGCCCCCCGAGTGAGGGAAACACCATATATTTT
abundance: -; d_gene: TRBD1; v_gene: TRBV6-5; j_gene: TRBJ2-7; CDR3aa: CASRRTGVGYEQYF; CDR3nt: TGTGCCAGCAGACGGACAGGGGTAGGGTACGAGCAGTACTTC
abundance: -; d_gene: -; v_gene: TRBV11-3; j_gene: TRBJ2-7; CDR3aa: CASSLDNTGQTEQYF; CDR3nt: TGTGCCAGCAGCTTAGACAACACAGGACAAACCGAGCAGTACTTC
abundance: once; d_gene: -; v_gene: TRBV5-6; j_gene: TRBJ2-7; CDR3aa: CASSSPYEQYF; CDR3nt: TGTGCCAGCAGCTCTCCCTACGAGCAGTACTTC
abundance: -; d_gene: TRBD2; v_gene: TRBV9; j_gene: TRBJ2-1; CDR3aa: CASSVATSVGNEQFF; CDR3nt: TGTGCCAGCAGCGTAGCAACTAGCGTGGGGAATGAGCAGTTCTTC
abundance: -; d_gene: TRBD1; v_gene: TRBV7-6; j_gene: TRBJ1-4; CDR3aa: CASSPGTGGLGANEKLFF; CDR3nt: TGTGCCAGCAGCCCGGGGACAGGTGGACTGGGTGCTAATGAAAAACTGTTTTTT
abundance: -; d_gene: TRBD2; v_gene: TRBV6-5; j_gene: TRBJ2-7; CDR3aa: CASSRLAGSYEQYF; CDR3nt: TGTGCCAGCAGCCGACTAGCGGGCTCCTACGAGCAGTACTTC
abundance: -; d_gene: -; v_gene: TRBV19; j_gene: TRBJ2-1; CDR3aa: CASSTQGRGNEQFF; CDR3nt: TGTGCCAGTAGTACACAGGGGCGGGGCAATGAGCAGTTCTTC
abundance: -; d_gene: -; v_gene: TRBV5-6; j_gene: TRBJ1-1; CDR3aa: CASSLDPGGPNTEAFF; CDR3nt: TGTGCCAGCAGCTTGGATCCAGGCGGGCCGAACACTGAAGCTTTCTTT
abundance: -; d_gene: TRBD2; v_gene: TRBV6-6; j_gene: TRBJ2-3; CDR3aa: CASSLGLADSTDTQYF; CDR3nt: TGTGCCAGCTCCCTGGGACTAGCGGACTCCACAGATACGCAGTATTTT
abundance: -; d_gene: -; v_gene: TRBV2; j_gene: TRBJ1-1; CDR3aa: CASSIQGYTEAFF; CDR3nt: TGTGCCAGCAGTATTCAGGGTTACACTGAAGCTTTCTTT
abundance: -; d_gene: -; v_gene: TRBV30; j_gene: TRBJ2-7; CDR3aa: CAWSDSSYEQYF; CDR3nt: TGTGCCTGGAGTGACAGCTCCTACGAGCAGTACTTC
abundance: -; d_gene: TRBD1; v_gene: TRBV5-1; j_gene: TRBJ1-1; CDR3aa: CASSFTRGLTEAFF; CDR3nt: TGCGCCAGCAGCTTCACCAGGGGGCTAACTGAAGCTTTCTTT
abundance: -; d_gene: TRBD1; v_gene: TRBV5-1; j_gene: TRBJ2-3; CDR3aa: CASGLARGTGSDTQYF; CDR3nt: TGCGCCAGCGGCTTGGCTAGGGGGACAGGGTCAGATACGCAGTATTTT
abundance: -; d_gene: -; v_gene: TRBV18; j_gene: TRBJ2-2; CDR3aa: CASSPATGELFF; CDR3nt: TGTGCCAGCTCACCGGCTACCGGGGAGCTGTTTTTT
abundance: few; d_gene: -; v_gene: TRBV5-4; j_gene: TRBJ1-2; CDR3aa: CASSLPGFRGYTF; CDR3nt: TGTGCCAGCAGCTTGCCAGGGTTCCGTGGCTACACCTTC
abundance: few; d_gene: -; v_gene: TRBV11-3; j_gene: TRBJ2-7; CDR3aa: CASSLGSYEQYF; CDR3nt: TGTGCCAGCAGCTTAGGCAGCTACGAGCAGTACTTC
abundance: few; d_gene: -; v_gene: TRBV4-2; j_gene: TRBJ1-3; CDR3aa: CASSQERTDRNTIYF; CDR3nt: TGTGCCAGCAGCCAAGAGAGGACAGACCGAAACACCATATATTTT
abundance: few; d_gene: TRBD1; v_gene: TRBV2; j_gene: TRBJ1-3; CDR3aa: CASKGADSGNTIYF; CDR3nt: TGTGCCAGCAAGGGGGCAGACTCTGGAAACACCATATATTTT
abundance: -; d_gene: TRBD2; v_gene: TRBV28; j_gene: TRBJ2-7; CDR3aa: CASSLGLAGDHEQYF; CDR3nt: TGTGCCAGCAGTCTCGGACTAGCGGGGGACCACGAGCAGTACTTC
abundance: few; d_gene: TRBD1; v_gene: TRBV28; j_gene: TRBJ2-7; CDR3aa: CASSSTGESYEQYF; CDR3nt: TGTGCCAGCAGTAGTACAGGGGAATCCTACGAGCAGTACTTC
abundance: -; d_gene: TRBD1; v_gene: TRBV5-6; j_gene: TRBJ1-2; CDR3aa: CASTQGVQGEGYTF; CDR3nt: TGTGCCAGCACTCAGGGGGTCCAGGGCGAGGGCTACACCTTC
abundance: -; d_gene: -; v_gene: TRBV2; j_gene: TRBJ1-4; CDR3aa: CASSWGGKLFF; CDR3nt: TGTGCCAGCAGTTGGGGGGGAAAACTGTTTTTT
abundance: -; d_gene: TRBD1; v_gene: TRBV30; j_gene: TRBJ1-1; CDR3aa: CACPRDRSNTEAFF; CDR3nt: TGTGCCTGCCCTCGGGACAGGTCGAACACTGAAGCTTTCTTT
abundance: -; d_gene: -; v_gene: TRBV6-5; j_gene: TRBJ1-2; CDR3aa: CASSYSIGGETF; CDR3nt: TGTGCCAGCAGTTACTCGATTGGCGGGGAAACCTTC
abundance: -; d_gene: TRBD2; v_gene: TRBV5-1; j_gene: TRBJ2-5; CDR3aa: CASSLALVAGAPETQYF; CDR3nt: TGCGCCAGCAGCTTGGCCTTGGTAGCGGGGGCCCCGGAGACCCAGTACTTC
abundance: -; d_gene: -; v_gene: TRBV7-2; j_gene: TRBJ2-5; CDR3aa: CASSPHTSGQETQYF; CDR3nt: TGTGCCAGCAGCCCCCACACTAGTGGACAAGAGACCCAGTACTTC
abundance: -; d_gene: TRBD2; v_gene: TRBV7-3; j_gene: TRBJ2-5; CDR3aa: CASSLLGGERETQYF; CDR3nt: TGTGCCAGCAGCCTACTGGGGGGGGAGCGGGAGACCCAGTACTTC
abundance: -; d_gene: TRBD1; v_gene: TRBV7-9; j_gene: TRBJ1-2; CDR3aa: CASSPGTGIANYGYTF; CDR3nt: TGTGCCAGCAGCCCCGGGACAGGGATTGCTAACTATGGCTACACCTTC
abundance: -; d_gene: -; v_gene: TRBV27; j_gene: TRBJ1-6; CDR3aa: CASSLDMGAGSPLHF; CDR3nt: TGTGCCAGCAGTTTGGATATGGGCGCAGGATCACCCCTCCACTTT
abundance: -; d_gene: TRBD1; v_gene: TRBV5-1; j_gene: TRBJ1-5; CDR3aa: CASSLTGEANQPQHF; CDR3nt: TGCGCCAGCAGCTTGACAGGGGAAGCAAATCAGCCCCAGCATTTT
abundance: -; d_gene: -; v_gene: TRBV13; j_gene: TRBJ2-3; CDR3aa: CASSLVRGGTDTQYF; CDR3nt: TGTGCCAGCAGCTTAGTGCGGGGTGGGACAGATACGCAGTATTTT
abundance: once; d_gene: -; v_gene: TRBV15; j_gene: TRBJ1-2; CDR3aa: CATSRDHSYGYTF; CDR3nt: TGTGCCACCAGCAGAGATCACAGCTATGGCTACACCTTC
abundance: -; d_gene: -; v_gene: TRBV19; j_gene: TRBJ2-2; CDR3aa: CASTPQDTGELFF; CDR3nt: TGTGCCAGTACCCCCCAGGACACCGGGGAGCTGTTTTTT
abundance: -; d_gene: TRBD2; v_gene: TRBV7-7; j_gene: TRBJ2-5; CDR3aa: CASSPGLAGLQETQYF; CDR3nt: TGTGCTAGCAGCCCCGGACTAGCGGGACTTCAAGAGACCCAGTACTTC
abundance: -; d_gene: TRBD1; v_gene: TRBV6-1; j_gene: TRBJ1-1; CDR3aa: CASSVRQGHTEAFF; CDR3nt: TGTGCCAGCAGTGTGCGACAGGGCCACACTGAAGCTTTCTTT
abundance: -; d_gene: TRBD1; v_gene: TRBV7-8; j_gene: TRBJ1-1; CDR3aa: CASSYRGNTEAFF; CDR3nt: TGTGCCAGCAGCTACAGGGGTAACACTGAAGCTTTCTTT
abundance: -; d_gene: TRBD1; v_gene: TRBV14; j_gene: TRBJ2-5; CDR3aa: CASSQGGQGAWETQYF; CDR3nt: TGTGCCAGCAGCCAAGGGGGACAGGGGGCATGGGAGACCCAGTACTTC
abundance: -; d_gene: TRBD2; v_gene: TRBV7-2; j_gene: TRBJ2-7; CDR3aa: CASSLVAGGDEQYF; CDR3nt: TGTGCCAGCAGCTTAGTAGCGGGAGGGGACGAGCAGTACTTC
abundance: -; d_gene: -; v_gene: TRBV11-3; j_gene: TRBJ2-1; CDR3aa: CASSRRDNYNEQFF; CDR3nt: TGTGCCAGCAGCCGCAGGGACAACTACAATGAGCAGTTCTTC
abundance: -; d_gene: -; v_gene: TRBV5-1; j_gene: TRBJ2-7; CDR3aa: CASSGGTSPYEQYF; CDR3nt: TGCGCCAGCAGCGGGGGGACGTCCCCCTACGAGCAGTACTTC
abundance: -; d_gene: TRBD1; v_gene: TRBV5-1; j_gene: TRBJ2-2; CDR3aa: CASSLDGRGNANTGELFF; CDR3nt: TGCGCCAGCAGCTTGGATGGCAGGGGGAACGCGAACACCGGGGAGCTGTTTTTT
abundance: -; d_gene: TRBD1; v_gene: TRBV10-3; j_gene: TRBJ1-5; CDR3aa: CAISESTGGNQPQHF; CDR3nt: TGTGCCATCAGTGAGTCGACAGGGGGCAATCAGCCCCAGCATTTT
abundance: -; d_gene: -; v_gene: TRBV5-6; j_gene: TRBJ2-5; CDR3aa: CASSRSGRETQYF; CDR3nt: TGTGCCAGCAGCCGGAGCGGGCGTGAGACCCAGTACTTC